The entry that follows covers one T cell receptor (beta chain) sequence. Its antigen is still unknown. Base qualities are missing; no much larger clone stands one base away. Libraries were made using the immunoSEQ multiplex PCR assay. Rearranged TCR beta chain sequences were amplified with the hsTCRB Kit following the manufacturer's protocol. TCRB libraries were sequenced on an Illumina MiSeq. Under the source paper's analysis protocol: The proprietary platform of the kit vendor was used for demultiplexing, trimming and gene mapping. TCRdb carries this immuneACCESS record with in-frame sequences only. Its versions omit some clonotypes, under half of them owing to an unresolved V gene in the studies checked, with the rest unexplained. That table supplies the V and J calls and clone size; D and trimming were determined from the DNA. The sample has approximately 60,000 clones on record, 80% to 90% of them singletons. The leading ten clones occupy approximately 4.2% of the sample.

The time point label here, explained by the study, means: week 5, during vaccination. Each vaccine dose, consisting of 300 ug of a 20-mer mutant IDH1 peptide in Montanide, was administered subcutaneously with topical imiquimod. Newly diagnosed WHO grade 3 or 4 IDH1-mutant astrocytomas showing loss of nuclear ATRX were present in the donors. The samples were drawn from NOA16, a multicentre, single-arm, open-label phase I trial in Germany that tested a mutant IDH1 peptide vaccine in humans for the first time. The DNeasy Blood and Tissue Kit was used to extract genomic DNA from EDTA blood for TCRB sequencing. The data were taken from a study of a mutant IDH1 vaccine in newly diagnosed glioma listed by TCRdb under 2021. About the investigation overall: Across visits V03 through V10, patients got a total of eight vaccinations, given in weeks 1, 3, 5, 7, 11, 15, 19 and 23. Six visits were used for peripheral blood collection: V03 (baseline), V05, V07, V10, V12 and V13. Vaccination started 4-6 weeks after radiotherapy alone, or was given together with temozolomide cycles in the groups whose treatment included chemotherapy. Of the 30 to 35 patients who were treated, around 62% were male and about 40% were female, and the mean age was roughly 40 years. For exploratory analyses, longitudinal TCRB deep sequencing was carried out in about 26 treated patients wherever samples were available. Before enrollment, most patients had been given radiochemotherapy with temozolomide as standard therapy, while the rest had received either radiotherapy alone or temozolomide alone.

CDR1 and CDR2 (SGHAT, FQNNGV) derive from the germline V gene. There are 14 amino acids in the CDR3, from cysteine to phenylalanine inclusive. Solely the CDR3 DNA is kept, with 42 bases framed from the first base. V has 4 bases trimmed and J has 3 bases trimmed; junction bases matching no gene number 4. The investigation overall reported the following: According to the authors, sample limitations meant that analyses of patient blood samples could not be reproduced. Across multiple MHC alleles, vaccine-induced immune responses were seen in nearly 95% of patients. Changes in the top peripheral T cell clonotypes picked up by TCRB sequencing did not appear to be linked to pseudoprogression. Availability determined which PBMC samples were chosen for TCRB deep sequencing.

The material was PBMCs, obtained from a glioma patient whose treatment included an IDH1 peptide vaccine. This receptor was taken from a woman between 40 and 50 years old with glioma. Recombination connected TRBV11-2 to TRBJ2-7; TRBD2 lines up with 9 middle nucleotides. The CDR3 reads CASSSLAGNYEQYF. The nucleotide sequence reads TGTGCCAGCAGCTCCCTAGCGGGGAACTACGAGCAGTACTTC.